The 8 T cell receptor beta chains below all came from one sample that was sequenced in a study of blood T cell repertoires in COVID-19. The table came from immunoSEQ multiplex PCR; TCRdb's copy has only in-frame clones and leaves some out. This sample has 150,000 to 200,000 clones; around 85% occur once, and the top ten carry roughly 8.2%. Sequenced: peripheral blood. The receptors originated from a man aged 55 to 69 with acute or convalescent COVID-19.

This chain links TRBV5-4 with TRBJ2-1; D may be TRBD1 (6 bases). Germline CDR1 and CDR2: SGHNT and YYREEE (reference sequence). This CDR3 has 15 amino acids. V was shortened by 4 bases and J by 2 bases, with 13 bases between the two germline ends. The CDR3 sequence is CASSLRQAAYNEQFF. DNA for the CDR3: TGTGCCAGCAGCCTCAGACAGGCGGCCTACAATGAGCAGTTCTTC.

The chain combines TRBV5-1 with TRBJ1-4; D remains ambiguous. V was cut by 3 bases and J by 3 bases, with 9 bases left in between. The CDR3 runs to 14 residues. From germline, CDR1 is SGHRS and CDR2 YFSETQ. The CDR3 reads CASSSVGPNEKLFF. In DNA, the CDR3 is TGCGCCAGCAGCTCGGTTGGGCCTAATGAAAAACTGTTTTTT.

The J gene is TRBJ2-1, the V gene TRBV14, with D perhaps matching TRBD1 (6 bases). The CDR3 totals 20 residues. Looked up from germline, CDR1 is SGHDN and CDR2 is FVKESK. V gave up 4 bases and J gave up 2 bases, with 27 bases separating them. The CDR3, as DNA: TGTGCCAGCAGCCCGCCTCGCAGGGGTATTGAGGCGTTGGCCTACAATGAGCAGTTCTTC. Its protein is CASSPPRRGIEALAYNEQFF.

Points on this clone: At one end the junction does not follow the germline gene, possibly because of a read error. This chain joins TRBV28 and TRBJ2-1; 14 bases match TRBD2. This CDR3 is built from 15 residues. Germline CDR1 reads MDHEN; CDR2 reads SYDVKM. The chain's CDR3 is CASRPKTSGRARRIF. CDR3 sequence (DNA): TGTGCCAGCAGACCTAAGACTAGCGGGAGGGCCAGAAGGATCTTC.

The genes are TRBV2 and TRBJ2-5, with 8 bases fitting TRBD2. Germline CDR1 reads SNHLY; CDR2 reads FYNNEI. With 1 base clipped from V and 5 bases from J, the junction kept 6 bases outside the gene matches. This CDR3 has 15 residues. The CDR3 sequence is CASSEGVAGRETQYF. CDR3 DNA sequence: TGTGCCAGCAGTGAAGGGGTAGCGGGACGGGAGACCCAGTACTTC.

The chain has TRBV21-1 and TRBJ1-1. TRBV21-1 is a pseudogene locus. This CDR3 comprises 13 residues. The CDR3 DNA reads as TGTGCCAGCAGCACCAGACTGCCAGTTGAAGCTTTCTTT. Its translation: CASSTRLPVEAFF.

The genes are TRBV7-9 and TRBJ2-7; possible D gene TRBD1, 5 bases. CDR1 and CDR2 from the germline V gene are SEHNR and FQNEAQ (reference sequence). The CDR3 runs 13 residues. The ends were cut back, 3 bases at V and 3 bases at J, with 9 bases in the middle. CDR3 in amino acids: CASSLGHSYEQYF. CDR3 nucleotide sequence: TGTGCCAGCAGCTTGGGGCACAGCTACGAGCAGTACTTC.

The rearrangement joins TRBV4-1 to TRBJ2-7; the match to TRBD2 covers 16 bases. CDR1 and CDR2 (germline): MGHRA, YSYEKL. The ends lost 2 bases at V and 4 bases at J; junction bases unmatched: 11. The CDR3 length is 19 residues. In nucleotides, the CDR3 is TGCGCCAGCAGCCAACAACACGGGACTAGCGGGAGGGCCGGGTACGAGCAGTACTTC. The encoded protein is CASSQQHGTSGRAGYEQYF.